This TCR beta chain was identified during a study of T cell responses to AZD1222 COVID-19 vaccine. Assay used: immunoSEQ multiplex PCR; TCRdb lists only in-frame clones, some missing. The sample has under 150,000 clones, 90% to 95% seen once; the top ten hold around 1.9%. About this clone: Its antigen is not identified. Other DNA sequences from this sample encode an identical CDR3 as well.

The V end lost 4 bases, the J end lost 2 bases, and 6 bases lay between the germline ends. Germline-derived CDR1 and CDR2 are SNHLY and FYNNEI. The CDR3 length is 13 residues. Study-wide findings and caveats: Seropositive status at baseline applied to only 5 to 7 AZD1222 recipients.

The receptor was isolated from an adult in good health. The J gene is TRBJ1-3, the V gene TRBV2, with a weak D call TRBD1 (5 bases). Material: peripheral blood, obtained on day 0 of AZD1222 vaccination. The CDR3 nucleotides read TGTGCCAGCAGTGGGACAACTGGAAACACCATATATTTT. It encodes CASSGTTGNTIYF.